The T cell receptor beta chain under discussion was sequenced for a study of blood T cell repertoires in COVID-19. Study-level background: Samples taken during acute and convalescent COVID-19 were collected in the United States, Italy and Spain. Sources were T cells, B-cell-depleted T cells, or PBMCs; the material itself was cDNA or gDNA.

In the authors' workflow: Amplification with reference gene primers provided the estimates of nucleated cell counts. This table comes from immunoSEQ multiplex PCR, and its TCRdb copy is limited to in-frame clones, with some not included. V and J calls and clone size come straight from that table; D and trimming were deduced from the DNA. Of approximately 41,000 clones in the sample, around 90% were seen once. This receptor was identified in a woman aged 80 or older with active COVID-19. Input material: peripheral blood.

Here the CDR3 DNA reads TGCGCCAGCAGCCAAGAGGCCCTTAGTTTGGGGAGAGGCTACACCTTC. Translating it yields CASSQEALSLGRGYTF. The rearrangement links TRBV4-3 to TRBJ1-2; no clear D gene. The CDR3 is 16 residues long. Germline assignment: CDR1 LGHNA and CDR2 YSLEER. Trimming pared 0 bases from V and 8 bases from J, leaving 19 bases between.